What follows are 29 T cell receptor beta chains derived from one specimen sequenced in a study of T cell responses to AZD1222 COVID-19 vaccine. Produced via immunoSEQ multiplex PCR; TCRdb's table is partial and in-frame only. The table has 75,000 to 95,000 clones, 85% to 95% seen once. Sample: peripheral blood, taken 28 days after the second AZD1222 dose. These receptors all come from an adult who received the AZD1222 COVID-19 vaccine.

CDR3 coding DNA: TGTGCCAGCAGCCTCTCCAGGGGGTCCTATGGCTACACCTTC. Amino acids: CASSLSRGSYGYTF. The gene calls are TRBV11-2 and TRBJ1-2; TRBD1 matches 7 bases. V trimming: 5 bases; J trimming: 4 bases; junction bases outside the gene matches: 7. This CDR3 comprises 14 residues. Per germline, CDR1 SGHAT and CDR2 FQNNGV.

CDR3: CAISEAPGQGRDEQFF. CDR3 coding DNA: TGTGCCATCAGTGAGGCCCCGGGACAGGGAAGGGATGAGCAGTTCTTC. The rearrangement uses TRBV10-3 and TRBJ2-1; 9 bases fit TRBD1. This CDR3 spans 16 amino acids. V trimming: 2 bases; J trimming: 8 bases; junction bases outside the gene matches: 10. CDR1 ENHRY and CDR2 SYGVKD come from the germline V gene.

This sequence joins TRBV15 and TRBJ1-1; D unresolved. Germline V gene data show CDR1 as LNHNV and CDR2 as YYDKDF (reference sequence). V lost 0 bases and J lost 5, with 10 bases in between. This CDR3 contains 14 residues. DNA of the CDR3: TGTGCCACCAGCAGAGATATAGTCCAGACTGAAGCTTTCTTT. It specifies CATSRDIVQTEAFF.

The rearrangement joins TRBV6-6 to TRBJ2-1; D perhaps matches TRBD2 (5 bases). V dropped 10 bases and J dropped 2 bases, with 15 bases sitting between them. Germline loops: CDR1 MNHNY, CDR2 SVGAGI (reference sequence). The CDR3 is 14 amino acids. The CDR3 is CATASGGTYNEQFF. As DNA, the CDR3 is TGTGCCACAGCATCCGGAGGAACCTACAATGAGCAGTTCTTC.

The chain carries TRBV6-5 and TRBJ2-7; TRBD2 aligns across 13 bases. The CDR3 runs to 14 residues. V shed 6 bases, J shed 4 bases, and the junction held 3 bases outside the gene matches. Germline CDR1 reads MNHEY; CDR2 reads SVGAGI. CDR3 sequence: CASRPGLAGYEQYF. The CDR3 nucleotides read TGTGCCAGCAGGCCGGGACTAGCGGGGTACGAGCAGTACTTC.

The gene calls are TRBV7-9 and TRBJ2-3; D not resolved. The germline CDR1 and CDR2 sequences are SEHNR and FQNEAQ (reference sequence). This CDR3 contains 19 residues. The ends were cut back, 1 base at V and 2 bases at J, with 22 bases in the middle. As DNA, the CDR3 is TGTGCCAGCAGCTTAGACTCTTTGTGGTTGGCTACAATCACAGATACGCAGTATTTT. Amino acid sequence: CASSLDSLWLATITDTQYF.

The chain combines TRBV12-3 or TRBV12-4 with TRBJ2-1; tentative D call: TRBD2 (6 bases). Trimming left V 3 bases short and J 13 bases short, with 13 bases between. CDR3 length: 12 residues. The CDR3 sequence: CASSLGGETQFF. CDR3 sequence (DNA): TGTGCCAGCAGTTTGGGGGGAGAAACTCAGTTCTTC.

The genes are TRBV28 and TRBJ1-5; 8 positions match TRBD1. Trimming cost V 2 bases and J 1 base; bases outside gene matches: 4. Per the germline V gene, CDR1 is MDHEN and CDR2 is SYDVKM. The CDR3 sequence is 16 residues long. The CDR3 DNA sequence: TGTGCCAGCAGTTTAGCCGACAGGGGAAGCAATCAGCCCCAGCATTTT. Translating gives CASSLADRGSNQPQHF. Variable domain in full (rest from reference TRBV28 and TRBJ1-5): DVKVTQSSRYLVKRTGEKVFLECVQDMDHENMFWYRQDPGLGLRLIYFSYDVKMKEKGDIPEGYSVSREKKERFSLILESASTNQTSMYLCASSLADRGSNQPQHFGDGTRLSIL.

The chain couples TRBV6-6 to TRBJ2-7; TRBD1 aligns across 8 bases. J lost 2 bases, V lost 2 bases, and 5 bases had no gene match. Germline V gives CDR1 MNHNY, CDR2 SVGAGI (reference sequence). The CDR3 is 15 residues long. Written as DNA, the CDR3 is TGTGCCAGCAGTTACGACAGGGGTGACACCTACGAGCAGTACTTC. Protein: CASSYDRGDTYEQYF.

The V call is TRBV28, the J call TRBJ1-1, with no clear D. With 2 bases removed from V and 2 bases from J, the gap between germline ends came to 6 bases. CDR1 MDHEN and CDR2 SYDVKM come from the germline V gene. The CDR3 extends over 13 amino acids. The CDR3 region has the DNA TGTGCCAGCAGTTTAGGGGTAAACACTGAAGCTTTCTTT. Protein sequence: CASSLGVNTEAFF.

CDR3 nucleotide sequence: TGTGCCAGCAGTTTATCGACGGGCGGCGACACTGAAGCTTTCTTT. Its translation is CASSLSTGGDTEAFF. V gene TRBV27 combines with J gene TRBJ1-1; D gene uncertain. Germline assignment: CDR1 MNHEY and CDR2 SMNVEV (reference sequence). V was clipped by 0 bases and J by 3 bases, with 11 bases between them. The CDR3 sequence is 15 residues long.

This chain joins TRBV6-2 or TRBV6-3 and TRBJ2-3; unclear D gene. V was shortened by 2 bases and J by 2 bases, with 8 bases between the two germline ends. This CDR3 comprises 14 residues. Germline V gives CDR1 MNHEY, CDR2 SVGEGT. CDR3 in amino acids: CASSYAAYTDTQYF. In nucleotides, the CDR3 is TGTGCCAGCAGTTACGCGGCCTACACAGATACGCAGTATTTT.

This chain links TRBV5-1 with TRBJ2-2; D remains ambiguous. This CDR3 contains 15 residues. CDR1 and CDR2 (germline): SGHRS, YFSETQ. V was shortened by 5 bases and J by 3 bases, with 14 bases between the two germline ends. CDR3: CASRSGISDTGELFF. CDR3 sequence (DNA): TGCGCCAGCAGGTCTGGTATCTCCGACACCGGGGAGCTGTTTTTT. The whole variable domain, filled in from reference TRBV5-1 and TRBJ2-2, reads KAGVTQTPRYLIKTRGQQVTLSCSPISGHRSVSWYQQTPGQGLQFLFEYFSETQRNKGNFPGRFSGRQFSNSRSEMNVSTLELGDSALYLCASRSGISDTGELFFGEGSRLTVL.

V gene TRBV5-5 combines with J gene TRBJ2-1; TRBD2 matches at 10 bases. The germline CDR1 and CDR2 sequences are SGHKS and YYEKEE (reference sequence). The CDR3 has 15 residues. The junction had 7 bases not matched to a gene; V was cut back by 0 bases and J by 10 bases. The CDR3 here is CASSLVLAGVREQFF. The CDR3 DNA reads TGTGCCAGCAGCTTGGTGCTAGCGGGAGTCCGAGAGCAGTTCTTC.

The V call is TRBV19, the J call TRBJ2-7, with no clear D. The CDR3 consists of 13 residues. The V gene lost 7 bases and the J gene lost 5 bases, with 15 bases spanning the gap. CDR1 is LNHDA and CDR2 is SQIVND in the germline V gene (reference sequence). In nucleotides, the CDR3 is TGTGCCAGTACTACGGGTCCCGGGCACGAGCAGTACTTC. This codes for CASTTGPGHEQYF.

This clone was observed a handful of times. This chain uses TRBV3-1 (or the pseudogene TRBV3-2) with TRBJ1-1; 10 bases are a match to TRBD1. The CDR3 covers 14 residues. Germline-derived CDR1 and CDR2 are LGHDT and YNNKEL (reference sequence). J was trimmed by 6 bases and V by 4 bases; bases with no gene match: 5. The CDR3 region has the DNA TGTGCCAGCAGCCGGGGACAGGGGCGGGCTGAAGCTTTCTTT. The encoded protein is CASSRGQGRAEAFF.

The chain carries TRBV2 and TRBJ2-7; 11 nucleotides agree with TRBD2. Per the germline V gene, CDR1 is SNHLY and CDR2 is FYNNEI. Trimming took 3 bases from V and 3 from J; bases not matched to a gene: 4. The CDR3 contains 15 residues. In DNA, the CDR3 is TGTGCCAGCAGTGATCCGGGACTAGCGGACTACGAGCAGTACTTC. Amino acid sequence: CASSDPGLADYEQYF.

The genes are TRBV28 and TRBJ2-1, with 9 bases lining up with TRBD2. CDR3 size: 15 residues. V lost 5 bases to trimming and J lost 1 base; unmatched junction nucleotides: 3. Germline loops: CDR1 MDHEN, CDR2 SYDVKM. CDR3 sequence reads: CASSQTSGSYNEQFF. CDR3 in DNA: TGTGCCAGCAGTCAGACTAGCGGATCCTACAATGAGCAGTTCTTC.

The chain recombines TRBV27 with TRBJ1-6, with D possibly matching TRBD1 (5 bases). In germline, CDR1 is MNHEY, CDR2 SMNVEV (reference sequence). CDR3 length: 14 amino acids. CDR3 nucleotides: TGTGCTGCCGGCTGGGGCAGGGACAATTCACCCCTCCACTTT. This translates into CAAGWGRDNSPLHF.

This CDR3 reads CASSLDRTGTEAFF. The CDR3 DNA reads TGCGCCAGCAGCTTGGACAGGACAGGGACTGAAGCTTTCTTT. The gene calls are TRBV5-1 and TRBJ1-1; 8 bases align to TRBD1. Germline V gene lookup returns CDR1 SGHRS and CDR2 YFSETQ. V shed 0 bases and J 5 bases; nucleotides not matched to a gene: 3. CDR3 size: 14 residues.

This clone was seen only once. The chain employs TRBV27 and TRBJ2-3, with TRBD1 matching 7 bases. The germline CDR1 and CDR2 sequences are MNHEY and SMNVEV (reference sequence). With 5 bases clipped from V and 5 bases from J, the junction kept 4 bases outside the gene matches. CDR3 length: 13 residues. CDR3 region: CASSATGIDTQYF. CDR3 DNA sequence: TGTGCCAGCAGTGCGACAGGGATAGATACGCAGTATTTT.

The chain recombines TRBV6-4 with TRBJ2-3; 12 nucleotides match TRBD1. Losses at the gene ends were 5 bases for V and 4 bases for J; bases not matched to a gene: 10. Germline V lookup: CDR1 MRHNA, CDR2 SNTAGT. This CDR3 region has 17 residues. This CDR3 is CASSNQPGTGGADTQYF. The CDR3 DNA follows: TGTGCCAGCAGTAACCAGCCGGGGACAGGGGGCGCAGATACGCAGTATTTT.

This chain connects TRBV20-1 to TRBJ2-7; D is uncertain. This CDR3 has 11 residues. The V end was cut by 5 bases, the J end by 9 bases, with 14 bases between. Germline V gives CDR1 DFQATT, CDR2 SNEGSKA (reference sequence). CDR3 coding DNA: TGCAGTGCTGAGGAAGAATTCGGGCAGTACTTC. Encoded protein: CSAEEEFGQYF.

The chain recombines TRBV11-2 with TRBJ2-2; 7 nucleotides agree with TRBD1. This CDR3 has 15 residues. Germline trimming cut 3 bases from V and 9 bases from J; bases unmatched to any gene: 10. Germline assignment: CDR1 SGHAT and CDR2 FQNNGV. This CDR3 is CASSFPHRGRRELFF. In DNA form, the CDR3 reads TGTGCCAGCAGCTTCCCCCACAGGGGCCGCCGGGAGCTGTTTTTT.

This chain uses TRBV3-1 (or the pseudogene TRBV3-2) with TRBJ2-1; the D gene could be TRBD1 or TRBD2 (5 bases each). The germline V gene has CDR1 LGHDT and CDR2 YNNKEL (reference sequence). Trimming pared 6 bases from V and 4 bases from J, leaving 10 bases between. The CDR3 is made up of 13 amino acids. The DNA for the CDR3 is TGTGCCAGCAGAGGGACCCCTTACAATGAGCAGTTCTTC. Protein sequence: CASRGTPYNEQFF.

The chain links TRBV7-8 to TRBJ2-7; TRBD2 matches at 8 bases. CDR3 length: 14 amino acids. The germline V gene encodes CDR1 SGHVS and CDR2 FQNEAQ. V trimming: 4 bases; J trimming: 6 bases; junction bases outside the gene matches: 8. The CDR3 is CASSSSGSGPEQYF. The CDR3, as DNA: TGTGCCAGCAGCTCCAGCGGGAGTGGGCCCGAGCAGTACTTC.

This chain connects TRBV7-2 to TRBJ2-3; 8 bases align to TRBD2. V lost 2 bases and J lost 5; bases outside the gene matches: 9. The germline V gene encodes CDR1 SGHTA and CDR2 FQGNSA. The CDR3 runs to 16 residues. The CDR3 nucleotides read TGTGCCAGCAGCTTAAGCGGGAGTTCCCGGGGAGATACGCAGTATTTT. Translated: CASSLSGSSRGDTQYF.

This sequence joins TRBV7-2 and TRBJ2-1; 7 bases align to TRBD2. The CDR3 extends over 14 amino acids. The germline gives CDR1 SGHTA, CDR2 FQGNSA. The V gene end was trimmed by 3 bases and the J gene end by 2 bases; junction bases not matched to a gene: 1. CDR3 bases: TGTGCCAGCAGCTTGCGGGAGCCCTACAATGAGCAGTTCTTC. This gives the protein CASSLREPYNEQFF.

This chain connects TRBV29-1 to TRBJ2-5, with D possibly TRBD1 on 6 matching bases. V was clipped by 2 bases and J by 2 bases, with 9 bases between them. CDR1 and CDR2 (germline): SQVTM, ANQGSEA. CDR3 size: 13 residues. The CDR3 protein is CSVERQAQETQYF. For the CDR3, the DNA is TGCAGCGTTGAAAGACAGGCGCAAGAGACCCAGTACTTC.